This T cell receptor beta chain was captured in a study of blood T cell repertoires in COVID-19. Study-level background: Spain, Italy and the United States supplied samples that represented acute and convalescent COVID-19.

Germline loops: CDR1 LNHDA, CDR2 SQIVND (reference sequence). This CDR3 is 13 amino acids long. V was pared by 5 bases and J by 8 bases, with 15 bases between. In terms of age and location, participants ranged from roughly 18 to 100 years and lived in about two dozen US areas. Symptom resolution, clearance, or two negative PCRs marked the recovered donors of Cohort 3. Method: immunoSEQ multiplex PCR; TCRdb's copy keeps in-frame clones and lacks some. The table records about 250,000 clones, 80% to 90% of them present only once. The rearrangement uses TRBV19 and TRBJ1-2; no definite D call. The receptor was derived from a woman aged 25-40 years who had recovered from COVID-19. Sequencing was performed on PBMCs or T cells enriched from blood (not recorded which). DNA for the CDR3: TGTGCCAGTAGTTCAGAATGGCGGGGAGGCTACACCTTC. It translates to CASSSEWRGGYTF.